The rows below give T cell receptor beta chains drawn from one sample of a study of blood T cell repertoires in COVID-19. TCRdb's table, derived via immunoSEQ multiplex PCR, lists solely in-frame clones and lacks some. Of about 280,000 clones in the sample, approximately 90% were seen once. Sequencing was carried out using PBMCs or T cells enriched from blood (not recorded which). Every receptor here comes from a woman in her sixties in a cohort exposed to, infected with or recovered from COVID-19 (not recorded which). CDR3s include the opening cysteine and the closing phenylalanine or tryptophan. The order of the fields is V gene, J gene, D gene, clone size, CDR3 DNA, CDR3 protein. D genes are given only for firm matches. Size values are once, few and many counts, or a class for expanded clones, and some rows have none.

TRBV28	TRBJ1-6	.	.	TGTGCCAGCAGTACCCCAGGAGGGGAACGGTCACCCCTCCACTTT	CASSTPGGERSPLHF
TRBV19	TRBJ1-2	TRBD1	.	TGTGCCAGTAGTTTCCGGGACAGGGACTATGGCTACACCTTC	CASSFRDRDYGYTF
TRBV9	TRBJ2-7	TRBD1	once	TGTGCCAGCAGCGAGACGGGACAGGTGAACTACGAGCAGTACTTC	CASSETGQVNYEQYF
TRBV9	TRBJ1-1	TRBD1	.	TGTGCCAGCAGCGCGCCTCAGGGGGAACACACTGAAGCTTTCTTT	CASSAPQGEHTEAFF
TRBV11-2	TRBJ2-7	.	.	TGTGCCAGCAGCTTAGAACAGGGTCCTTACGAGCAGTACTTC	CASSLEQGPYEQYF
TRBV27	TRBJ2-6	.	.	TGTGCCAGCAGTTTTTGGACAGACTCTGGGGCCAACGTCCTGACTTTC	CASSFWTDSGANVLTF
TRBV7-6	TRBJ2-1	TRBD2	.	TGTGCCAGCAGCATCGGACTAGCTTGGTACAATGAGCAGTTCTTC	CASSIGLAWYNEQFF
TRBV11-2	TRBJ2-1	TRBD2	.	TGTGCCAGCAGCTTAGGCGGGAGTGGCGATGAGCAGTTCTTC	CASSLGGSGDEQFF
TRBV27	TRBJ2-7	TRBD2	few	TGTGCCAGCAGTCCCCCCTCGGGGGGCGAGCAGTACTTC	CASSPPSGGEQYF
TRBV28	TRBJ2-5	TRBD1	few	TGTGCCAGCAGTGCCGGGACAGGGGTCGGGACCCAGTACTTC	CASSAGTGVGTQYF
TRBV25-1	TRBJ1-1	TRBD1	once	TGTGCCAGCAGTGACCCAGGGGGCACTGAAGCTTTCTTT	CASSDPGGTEAFF
TRBV18	TRBJ1-1	.	.	TGTGCCAGCACGACAGGGAACACTGAAGCTTTCTTT	CASTTGNTEAFF
TRBV7-9	TRBJ2-1	TRBD2	.	TGTGCCAGCAGCTTAGCTAGCGGGAGTACTATTGAGCAGTTCTTC	CASSLASGSTIEQFF
TRBV2	TRBJ2-5	TRBD2	.	TGTGCCAGCAGACCGGGACTAGCGGGAGGGCCGGAAGAGACCCAGTACTTC	CASRPGLAGGPEETQYF
TRBV5-8	TRBJ2-7	TRBD2	.	TGTGCCAGCAGCGCGAGACTAGCACCATCCCCTGCCGAGCAGTACTTC	CASSARLAPSPAEQYF
TRBV14	TRBJ1-2	TRBD1	.	TGTGCCAGCAGCCCGACCGGGACAGGGATCCGTGGCTACACCTTC	CASSPTGTGIRGYTF
TRBV21-1	TRBJ1-3	.	.	TGTGCCAGCAGCAACAAAAACAGGGCCCGGTTTGGAAACACCATATATTTT	CASSNKNRARFGNTIYF
TRBV28	TRBJ1-1	TRBD1	.	TGTGCCAGCAGAGGACAGGGGACGAACACTGAAGCTTTCTTT	CASRGQGTNTEAFF
TRBV25-1	TRBJ2-7	.	.	TGTGCCAGCAGTCCCCCGGGTTTCTCCTACGAGCAGTACTTC	CASSPPGFSYEQYF
TRBV4-1	TRBJ1-2	TRBD1	.	TGCGCCAGCAGCCAAGATGGCTGGGGACAGTATGGCTACACCTTC	CASSQDGWGQYGYTF
TRBV5-1	TRBJ1-2	.	.	TGCGCCAGCAGCTTCCAGGTGCAGGACTATGGCTACACCTTC	CASSFQVQDYGYTF
TRBV27	TRBJ2-2	.	.	TGTGCCAGCACCTTGCGGGTGAACACCGGGGAGCTGTTTTTT	CASTLRVNTGELFF
TRBV28	TRBJ1-6	TRBD1	.	TGTGCCAGCAGTTTATCTGCCCAGGGGGAGTCACCCCTCCACTTT	CASSLSAQGESPLHF
TRBV18	TRBJ2-5	.	.	TGTGCCAGCTCACGGACAGTCCAAGAGACCCAGTACTTC	CASSRTVQETQYF
TRBV28	TRBJ2-5	TRBD1	.	TGTGCCAGCAGTTTACCAACAGGGGGTGAAGAGACCCAGTACTTC	CASSLPTGGEETQYF
TRBV7-2	TRBJ1-6	TRBD1	.	TGTGCCAGCAGCTTAGAACCGCAGGGACAGGGCTATAATTCACCCCTCCACTTT	CASSLEPQGQGYNSPLHF
TRBV6-5	TRBJ2-7	TRBD1	.	TGTGCCAGCAGTCCGGACAGGGGCTCGCAGTACTTC	CASSPDRGSQYF
TRBV5-1	TRBJ1-1	.	.	TGCGCCAGCAGCTTGGGTACAGGGAAGGGGGCTTTCTTT	CASSLGTGKGAFF
TRBV19	TRBJ2-7	.	.	TGTGCCAGTAGCGGCGGGTTATACGAGCAGTACTTC	CASSGGLYEQYF
TRBV7-9	TRBJ2-1	.	.	TGTGCCAGCAGCCCAGTTTCGGAGGGTGAGCAGTTCTTC	CASSPVSEGEQFF
TRBV4-1	TRBJ1-1	TRBD1	.	TGCGCCAGCAGCCAACAAGACAGGGCAATTAGGCCTGAAGCTTTCTTT	CASSQQDRAIRPEAFF
TRBV4-2	TRBJ2-7	TRBD2	.	TGTGCCAGCAGCCGCGAGGGGCGGGAGGACTACGAGCAGTACTTC	CASSREGREDYEQYF
TRBV15	TRBJ2-3	.	.	TGTGCCACCAGCACTGACACTAGCAGTACAGATACGCAGTATTTT	CATSTDTSSTDTQYF
TRBV29-1	TRBJ2-7	TRBD2	.	TGCAGCGTTGAAGTGGGAGGGGTACGAGAGCAGTACTTC	CSVEVGGVREQYF
TRBV5-1	TRBJ2-7	.	.	TGCGCCAGCAGCGAAGAGAGTCGCTACGAGCAGTACTTC	CASSEESRYEQYF
TRBV30	TRBJ1-2	.	.	TGTGCCTGGAGAAATAGGGAGGATGGCTACACCTTC	CAWRNREDGYTF
TRBV5-6	TRBJ1-6	.	.	TGTGCCAGCAGCCCGGGGGTCGCTACCCGGGGGGGATATAATTCACCCCTCCACTTT	CASSPGVATRGGYNSPLHF
TRBV3-1/TRBV3-2	TRBJ2-7	.	.	TGTGCCAGCAGCCCCCTCTCAGCTAGGGGCGCCTACGAGCAGTACTTC	CASSPLSARGAYEQYF
TRBV19	TRBJ2-3	TRBD2	.	TGTGCCAGTAGTATTAGGGGACTAGTGATCGATACGCAGTATTTT	CASSIRGLVIDTQYF
TRBV19	TRBJ2-1	.	.	TGTGCCAGTAGCCGTTCCGGGACCTACAATGAGCAGTTCTTC	CASSRSGTYNEQFF
TRBV11-2	TRBJ2-3	.	.	TGTGCCAGTCGGCCTACAGGACCCCTCACAGATACGCAGTATTTT	CASRPTGPLTDTQYF